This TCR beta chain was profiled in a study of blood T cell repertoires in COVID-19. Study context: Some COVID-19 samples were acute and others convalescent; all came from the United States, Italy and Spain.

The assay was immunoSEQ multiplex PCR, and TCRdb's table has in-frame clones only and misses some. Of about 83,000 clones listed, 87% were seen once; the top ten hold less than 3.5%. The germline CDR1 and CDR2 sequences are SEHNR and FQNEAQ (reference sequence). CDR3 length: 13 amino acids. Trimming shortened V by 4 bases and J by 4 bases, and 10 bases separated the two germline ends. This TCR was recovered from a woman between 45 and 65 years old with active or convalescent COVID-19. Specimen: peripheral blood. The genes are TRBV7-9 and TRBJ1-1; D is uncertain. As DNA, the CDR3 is TGTGCCAGCAGCTCCCGGGGTCCCACTGAAGCTTTCTTT. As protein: CASSSRGPTEAFF. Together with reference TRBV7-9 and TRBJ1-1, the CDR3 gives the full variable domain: DTGVSQNPRHKITKRGQNVTFRCDPISEHNRLYWYRQTLGQGPEFLTYFQNEAQLEKSRLLSDRFSAERPKGSFSTLEIQRTEQGDSAMYLCASSSRGPTEAFFGQGTRLTVV.